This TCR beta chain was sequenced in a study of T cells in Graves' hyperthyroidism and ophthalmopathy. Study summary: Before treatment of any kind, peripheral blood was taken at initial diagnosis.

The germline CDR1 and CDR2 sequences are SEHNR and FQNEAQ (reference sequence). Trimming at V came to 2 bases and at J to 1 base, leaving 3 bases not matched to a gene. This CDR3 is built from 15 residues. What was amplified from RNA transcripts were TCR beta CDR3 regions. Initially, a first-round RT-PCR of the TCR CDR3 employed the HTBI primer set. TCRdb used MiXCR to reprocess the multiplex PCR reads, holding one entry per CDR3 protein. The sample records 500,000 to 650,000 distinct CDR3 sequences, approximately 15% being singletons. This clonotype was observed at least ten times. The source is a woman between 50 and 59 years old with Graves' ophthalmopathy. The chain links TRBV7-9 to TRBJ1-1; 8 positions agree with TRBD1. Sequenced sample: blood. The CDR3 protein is CASSLMTGENTEAFF. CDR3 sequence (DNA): TGTGCCAGCAGCTTAATGACAGGGGAGAACACTGAAGCTTTCTTT.